A single T cell receptor (beta chain) is shown here with its context. This specimen comes from a study of blood T cells in healthy people across ages. Germline V gene sequence: CDR1 SQVTM, CDR2 ANQGSEA. V lost 8 bases, J lost 4 bases, and 10 bases stayed unmatched. The CDR3 length is 14 residues. A second PCR, run for about 6 to 11 cycles, used a sample-barcoded 5' primer plus a J-beta primer mix. Each CDR3 protein gets one entry after TCRdb re-called the 5' RACE reads with MiXCR. The sample lists around 1,900,000 distinct CDR3 sequences, 35% to 50% occurring once. This clonotype was sampled from a human donor in good health. This chain links TRBV29-1 with TRBJ1-1; 10 bases are shared with TRBD1. Sample: blood. In DNA, the CDR3 is TGCAGCATTGGGGAACGACAGGGGGCCACTGAAGCTTTCTTT. This codes for CSIGERQGATEAFF.